This TCR beta chain was sequenced for a study of blood T cell repertoires in COVID-19. Study summary: COVID-19 samples, acute and convalescent, were from the United States, Italy and Spain. PBMCs, B-cell-depleted T cells, or T cells were the source of the cDNA or gDNA that made up the material.

In its sample, this clone was seen once. Trimming took 3 bases from V and 6 from J; bases not matched to a gene: 4. This CDR3 is built from 15 residues. CDR1 is DFQATT and CDR2 is SNEGSKA in the germline V gene (reference sequence). Original analysis: Counts of nucleated cells, estimated from reference gene primer amplification, were obtained. The protocol was immunoSEQ multiplex PCR, while the TCRdb copy is restricted to in-frame clones and leaves out a portion. That table supplies the V and J calls and clone size; D and trimming were determined from the DNA. In the table there are more than 13,000 clones, roughly 91% of which are singletons.

The specimen sequenced was peripheral blood. The chain couples TRBV20-1 to TRBJ2-2; 13 bases fit TRBD2. This sequence originates from a human donor in a cohort sampled during active COVID-19. The CDR3 DNA reads TGCAGTGCTAGTAGGACTAGCGGGAGCTCCGGGGAGCTGTTTTTT. This gives the protein CSASRTSGSSGELFF.